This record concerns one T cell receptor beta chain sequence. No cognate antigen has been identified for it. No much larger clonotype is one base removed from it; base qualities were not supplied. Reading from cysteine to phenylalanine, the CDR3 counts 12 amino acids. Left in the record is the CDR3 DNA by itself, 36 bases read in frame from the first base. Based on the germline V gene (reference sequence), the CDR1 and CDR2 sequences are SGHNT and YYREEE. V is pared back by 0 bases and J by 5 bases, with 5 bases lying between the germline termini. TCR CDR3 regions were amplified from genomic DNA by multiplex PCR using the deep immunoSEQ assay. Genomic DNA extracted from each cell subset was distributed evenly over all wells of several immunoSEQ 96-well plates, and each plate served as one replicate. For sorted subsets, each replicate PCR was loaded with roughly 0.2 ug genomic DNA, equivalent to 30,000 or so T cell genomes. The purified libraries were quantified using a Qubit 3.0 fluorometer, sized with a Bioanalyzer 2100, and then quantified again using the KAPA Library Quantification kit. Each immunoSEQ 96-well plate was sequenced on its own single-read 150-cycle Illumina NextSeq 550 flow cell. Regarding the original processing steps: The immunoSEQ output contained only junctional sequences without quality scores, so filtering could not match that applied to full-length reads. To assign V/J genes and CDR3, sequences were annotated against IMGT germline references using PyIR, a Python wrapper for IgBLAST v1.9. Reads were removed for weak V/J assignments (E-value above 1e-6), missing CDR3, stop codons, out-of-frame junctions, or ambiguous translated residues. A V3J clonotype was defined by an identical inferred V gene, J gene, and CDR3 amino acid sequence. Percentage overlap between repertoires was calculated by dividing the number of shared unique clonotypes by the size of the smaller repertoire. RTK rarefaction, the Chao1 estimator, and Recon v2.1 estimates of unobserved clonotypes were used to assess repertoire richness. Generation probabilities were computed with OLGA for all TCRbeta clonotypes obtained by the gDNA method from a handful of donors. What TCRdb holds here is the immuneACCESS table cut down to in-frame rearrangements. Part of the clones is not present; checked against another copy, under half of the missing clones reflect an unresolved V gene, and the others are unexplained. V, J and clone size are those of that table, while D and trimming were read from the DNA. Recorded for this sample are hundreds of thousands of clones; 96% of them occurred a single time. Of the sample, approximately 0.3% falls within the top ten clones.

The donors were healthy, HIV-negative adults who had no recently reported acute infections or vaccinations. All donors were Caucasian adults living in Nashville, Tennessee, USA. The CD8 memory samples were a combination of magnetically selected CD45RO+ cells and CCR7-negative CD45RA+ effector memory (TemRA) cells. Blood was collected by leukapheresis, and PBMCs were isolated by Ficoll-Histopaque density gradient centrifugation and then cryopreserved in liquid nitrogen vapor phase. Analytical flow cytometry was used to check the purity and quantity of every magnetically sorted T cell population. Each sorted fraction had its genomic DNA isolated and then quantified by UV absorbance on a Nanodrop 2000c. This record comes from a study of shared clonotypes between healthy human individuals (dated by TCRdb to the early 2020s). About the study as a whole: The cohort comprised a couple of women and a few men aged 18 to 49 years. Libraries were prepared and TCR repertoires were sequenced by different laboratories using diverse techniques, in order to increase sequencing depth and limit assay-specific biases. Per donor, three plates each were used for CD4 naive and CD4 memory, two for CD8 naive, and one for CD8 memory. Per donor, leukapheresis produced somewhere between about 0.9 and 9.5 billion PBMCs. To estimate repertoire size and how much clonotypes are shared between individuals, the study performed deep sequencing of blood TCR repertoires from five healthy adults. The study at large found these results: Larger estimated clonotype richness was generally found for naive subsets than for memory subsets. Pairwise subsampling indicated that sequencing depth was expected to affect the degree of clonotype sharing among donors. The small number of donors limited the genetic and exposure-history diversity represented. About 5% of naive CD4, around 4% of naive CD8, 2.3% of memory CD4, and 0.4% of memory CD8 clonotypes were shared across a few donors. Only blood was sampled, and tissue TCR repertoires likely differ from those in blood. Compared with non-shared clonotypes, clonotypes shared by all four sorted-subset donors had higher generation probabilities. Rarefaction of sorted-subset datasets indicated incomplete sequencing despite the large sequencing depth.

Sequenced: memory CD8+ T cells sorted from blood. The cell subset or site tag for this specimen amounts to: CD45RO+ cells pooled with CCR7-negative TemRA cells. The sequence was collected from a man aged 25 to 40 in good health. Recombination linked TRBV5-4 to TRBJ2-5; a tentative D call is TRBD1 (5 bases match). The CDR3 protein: CASSLDRETQYF. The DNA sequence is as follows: TGTGCCAGCAGCTTGGACAGGGAGACCCAGTACTTC.